This T cell receptor (beta chain) was retrieved from a study of regulatory T cells in long-lasting Graves disease (dated by TCRdb to 2020 to 2022). In the study overall: In the newly diagnosed Graves' disease group, patients had been taking antithyroid drugs for less than 3 months. This study used TCR sequencing and RNA sequencing of peripheral blood to compare persistent Graves' disease patients against newly diagnosed Graves' disease patients. The study was registered as a clinical trial and conducted in China. TCR sequencing covered some 13 persistent and 20 newly diagnosed Graves' disease patients, around 35 samples in total. Findings and caveats that apply to the study as a whole: Because the primary lesion, thyroid tissue, could not be accessed, the study looked at peripheral blood alone. The authors noted that the small sample size was a limitation that may lower accuracy. Preferential use of TRBV28, TRBJ1-2 and TRBJ2-5 was observed in persistent disease, whereas TRBV20-1 and TRBJ2-1 were favored in newly diagnosed disease. Persistent Graves' disease patients showed lower TCR Shannon entropy and fewer highly expanded clones than newly diagnosed patients, suggesting clonal expansion. Only the TCR beta chain was sequenced and analyzed. Patients with persistent disease shared more public clonotypes (fewer than 3,000) than newly diagnosed patients did (around 930).

CDR1 and CDR2 are read off the germline V gene as MDHEN and SYDVKM. Reading from cysteine to phenylalanine, the CDR3 counts 15 amino acids. This entry keeps only the CDR3 DNA: 45 bases, framed from base 1. V drops 2 bases and J drops 3 bases, leaving 13 bases in between. The intended sense of this specimen's time point label: newly diagnosed GD, antithyroid drugs for less than 3 months. RNA was extracted from PBMCs in TRIzol for both TCR sequencing and RNA sequencing. The diagnosis of Graves' disease was made according to American Thyroid Association guidelines. Patients were recruited from an endocrinology department in Xi'an, China. From each patient, 8 to 10 milliliters of peripheral blood was collected into an EDTA anticoagulant tube. Ficoll Paque Plus density gradient separation was used to isolate PBMCs, and no further T cell sorting was performed. An Agilent 2100 Bioanalyzer and agarose gel were used to assess RNA quality, and a NanoDrop 2000 was used to measure RNA concentration.

Library preparation was by multiplex PCR. Sequenced using an Illumina HiSeq 4000. TCR beta libraries were built with iRepertoire HTBI primers and Arm-PCR amplification of CDR3 regions. Before sequencing, the PCR products underwent gel purification. The paper's processing steps were these. Gene usage analysis of CDR3 amino acid clonotypes relied on the roughly 60 TRBV and about 15 TRBJ segments identified across samples. COPE and FqMerger were used to merge the filtered high-quality paired reads into contigs. BLAST was used to align contigs to the IMGT TRBV, TRBD and TRBJ reference genes, and CDR3 was defined following IMGT. Clonotypes above 0.1% frequency were classified as highly expanded clones. Shannon entropy was used to measure repertoire diversity, and the Gini coefficient was used to measure V-J evenness. A clonotype found in more than one individual was treated as public. In TCRdb, the public reads were trimmed at Q25 with fastp and aligned with MiXCR, with productive beta chains retained. Here each entry gathers all rows of one CDR3 protein and keeps the most common genes and DNA. Clone size and V and J calls follow TCRdb, not the original study. The sample profile shows more than 300,000 distinct CDR3 sequences; 15% to 17% of them were found once. In total, the top ten clones hold 22% of the sample.

The sample holds many counts of this clonotype. The target of this receptor is not known. No quality values exist for individual bases; no much larger clone is one base distant. Material: peripheral blood mononuclear cells (PBMCs), obtained at new diagnosis, from a patient treated with antithyroid drugs. The receptor's source is a female donor with Graves disease. The sequence is built from TRBV28 and TRBJ1-1; the D gene cannot be named for sure. CDR3 loop: CASSLGLGSYTEAFF. The DNA sequence is TGTGCCAGCAGTTTAGGCCTCGGGTCTTACACTGAAGCTTTCTTT.